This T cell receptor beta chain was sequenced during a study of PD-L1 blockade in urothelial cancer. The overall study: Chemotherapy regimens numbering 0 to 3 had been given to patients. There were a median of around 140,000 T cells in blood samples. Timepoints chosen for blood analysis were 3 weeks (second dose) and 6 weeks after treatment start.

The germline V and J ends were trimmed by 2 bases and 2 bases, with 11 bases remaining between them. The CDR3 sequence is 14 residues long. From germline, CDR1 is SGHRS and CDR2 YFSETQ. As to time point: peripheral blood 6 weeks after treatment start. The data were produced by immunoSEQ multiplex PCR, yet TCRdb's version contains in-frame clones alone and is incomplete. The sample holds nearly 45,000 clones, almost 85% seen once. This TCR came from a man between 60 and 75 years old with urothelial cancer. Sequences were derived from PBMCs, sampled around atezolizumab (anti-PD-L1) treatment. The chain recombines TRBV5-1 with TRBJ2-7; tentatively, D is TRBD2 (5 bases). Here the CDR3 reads CASSLLVGTYEQYF. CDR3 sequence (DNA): TGCGCCAGCAGCTTACTAGTCGGCACCTACGAGCAGTACTTC.